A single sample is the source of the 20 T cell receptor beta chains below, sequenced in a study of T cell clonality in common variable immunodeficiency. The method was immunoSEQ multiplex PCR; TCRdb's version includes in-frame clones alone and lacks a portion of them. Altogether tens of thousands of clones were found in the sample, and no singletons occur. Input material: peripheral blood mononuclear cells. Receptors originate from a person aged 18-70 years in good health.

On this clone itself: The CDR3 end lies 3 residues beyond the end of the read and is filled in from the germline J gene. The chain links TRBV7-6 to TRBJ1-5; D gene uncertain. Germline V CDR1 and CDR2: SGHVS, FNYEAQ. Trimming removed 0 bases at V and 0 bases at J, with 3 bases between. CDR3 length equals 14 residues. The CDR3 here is CASSLAFSNQPQHF. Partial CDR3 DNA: TGTGCCAGCAGCTTAGCCTTTAGCAATCAGCCC.

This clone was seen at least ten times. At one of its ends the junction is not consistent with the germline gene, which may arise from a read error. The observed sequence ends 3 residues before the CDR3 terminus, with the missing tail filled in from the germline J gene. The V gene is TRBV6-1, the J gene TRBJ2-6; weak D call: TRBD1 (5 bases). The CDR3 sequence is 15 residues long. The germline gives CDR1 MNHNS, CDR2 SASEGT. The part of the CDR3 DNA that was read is TGTGCCAGCAGAGAAGACAGCTCTGGGGCCAACGTC. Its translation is CASREDSSGANV. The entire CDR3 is CASREDSSGANVLTF.

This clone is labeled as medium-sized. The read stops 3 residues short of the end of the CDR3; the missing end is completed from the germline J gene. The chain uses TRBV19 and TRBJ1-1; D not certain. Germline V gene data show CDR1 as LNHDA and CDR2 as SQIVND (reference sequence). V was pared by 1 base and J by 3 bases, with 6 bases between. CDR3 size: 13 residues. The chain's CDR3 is CASSIGRDTEAFF. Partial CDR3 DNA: TGTGCCAGTAGTATAGGGAGGGACACTGAA.

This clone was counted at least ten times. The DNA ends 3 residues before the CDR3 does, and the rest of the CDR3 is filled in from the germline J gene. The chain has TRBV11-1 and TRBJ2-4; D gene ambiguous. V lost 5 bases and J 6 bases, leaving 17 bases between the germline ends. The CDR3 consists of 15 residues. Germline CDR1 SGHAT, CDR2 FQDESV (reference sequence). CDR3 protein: CASSPRYPEGNIQYF. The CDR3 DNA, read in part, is TGTGCCAGCAGCCCCAGGTACCCAGAAGGAAACATT.

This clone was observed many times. The CDR3 loop is CASSWRGNTEAFF. Incomplete CDR3 DNA: TGTGCCAGCAGTTGGCGGGGGAACACTGAA. V usage is TRBV28 and J usage is TRBJ1-1; D gene unclear. The CDR3 end is not reached by the read, which stops 3 residues before it; the germline J gene fills it in. Germline values: CDR1 MDHEN, CDR2 SYDVKM. Trimming cost V 4 bases and J 1 base, with 7 bases left between them. The CDR3 consists of 13 residues.

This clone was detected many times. The CDR3: CASSQDRGAVHTGELFF. The sequenced part of the CDR3 DNA is TGTGCCAGCAGCCAAGATCGAGGGGCCGTACACACCGGGGAG. V and J are TRBV14 and TRBJ2-2; tentatively, D is TRBD1 or TRBD2 (5 bases each). The read ends 3 residues early relative to the CDR3; the germline J gene fills the gap. The CDR3 covers 17 residues. Germline V gives CDR1 SGHDN, CDR2 FVKESK. Trimming removed 0 bases at V and 3 bases at J, with 14 bases between.

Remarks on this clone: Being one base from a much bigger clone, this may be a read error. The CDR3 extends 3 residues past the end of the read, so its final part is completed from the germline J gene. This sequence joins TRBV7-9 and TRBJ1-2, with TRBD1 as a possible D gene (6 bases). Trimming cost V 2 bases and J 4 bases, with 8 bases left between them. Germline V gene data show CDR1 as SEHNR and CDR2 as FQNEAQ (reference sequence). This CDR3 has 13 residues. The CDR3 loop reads CASSLPGVYGYTF. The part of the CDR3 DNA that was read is TGTGCCAGCAGCTTACCAGGGGTCTATGGC.

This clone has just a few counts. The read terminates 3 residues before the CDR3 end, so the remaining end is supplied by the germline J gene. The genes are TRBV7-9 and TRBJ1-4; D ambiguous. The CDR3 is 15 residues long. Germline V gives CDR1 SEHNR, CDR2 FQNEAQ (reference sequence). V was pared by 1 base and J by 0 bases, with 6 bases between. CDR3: CASSLDFTTNEKLFF. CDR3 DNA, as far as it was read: TGTGCCAGCAGCTTAGACTTTACAACTAATGAAAAA.

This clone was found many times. CDR3 DNA (partial): TGTGCCAGCAGCTTGGGGAGGGACCAAGAGACC. Protein sequence: CASSLGRDQET. The whole CDR3 sequence reads CASSLGRDQETQYF. This sequence joins TRBV5-6 and TRBJ2-5; possible D gene TRBD2, 6 bases. The observed sequence ends 3 residues before the CDR3 terminus, with the missing tail filled in from the germline J gene. The germline V gene has CDR1 SGHDT and CDR2 YYEEEE. V was shortened by 0 bases and J by 0 bases, with 6 bases between the two germline ends. The CDR3 runs 14 residues. Full variable domain (rest looked up from reference TRBV5-6 and TRBJ2-5): DAGVTQSPTHLIKTRGQQVTLRCSPKSGHDTVSWYQQALGQGPQFIFQYYEEEERQRGNFPDRFSGHQFPNYSSELNVNALLLGDSALYLCASSLGRDQETQYFGPGTRLLVL.

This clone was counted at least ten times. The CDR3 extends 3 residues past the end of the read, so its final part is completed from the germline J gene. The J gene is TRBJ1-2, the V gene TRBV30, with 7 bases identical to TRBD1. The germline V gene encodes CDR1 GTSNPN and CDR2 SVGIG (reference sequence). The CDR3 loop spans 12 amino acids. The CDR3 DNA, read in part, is TGTGCCTGGACCGGGACAGTAAGGGGC. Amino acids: CAWTGTVRG. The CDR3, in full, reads CAWTGTVRGYTF.

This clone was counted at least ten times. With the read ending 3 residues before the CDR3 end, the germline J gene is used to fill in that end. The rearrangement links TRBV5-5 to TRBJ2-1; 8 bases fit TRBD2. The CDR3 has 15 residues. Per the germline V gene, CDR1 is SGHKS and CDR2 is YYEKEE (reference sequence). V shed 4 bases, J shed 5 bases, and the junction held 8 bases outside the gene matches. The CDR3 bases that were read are TGTGCCAGCAGCCGGGGACTAGGTGCCGACAATGAG. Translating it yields CASSRGLGADNE. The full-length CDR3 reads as CASSRGLGADNEQFF.

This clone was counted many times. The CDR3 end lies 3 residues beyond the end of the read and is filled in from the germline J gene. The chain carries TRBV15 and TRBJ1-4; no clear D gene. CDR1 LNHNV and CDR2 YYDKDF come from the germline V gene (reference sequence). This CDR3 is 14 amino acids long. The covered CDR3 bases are TGTGCCACCAGCACCGACCTAACAAGCGAGAAA. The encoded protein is CATSTDLTSEK. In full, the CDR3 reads CATSTDLTSEKLFF.

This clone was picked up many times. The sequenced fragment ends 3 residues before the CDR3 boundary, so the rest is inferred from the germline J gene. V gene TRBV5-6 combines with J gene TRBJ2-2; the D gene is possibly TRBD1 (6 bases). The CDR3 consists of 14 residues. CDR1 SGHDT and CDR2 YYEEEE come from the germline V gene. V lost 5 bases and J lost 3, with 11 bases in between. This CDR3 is CASRGGPDTGELFF. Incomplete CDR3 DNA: TGTGCCAGCAGAGGGGGTCCGGACACCGGGGAG.

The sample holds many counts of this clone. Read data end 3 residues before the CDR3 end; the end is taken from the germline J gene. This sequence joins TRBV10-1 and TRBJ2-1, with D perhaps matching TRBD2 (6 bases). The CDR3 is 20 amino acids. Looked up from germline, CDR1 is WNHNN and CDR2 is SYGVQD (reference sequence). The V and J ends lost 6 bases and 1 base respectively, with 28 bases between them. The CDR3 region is CASSAQELEWRVQSYNEQFF. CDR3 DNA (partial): TGCGCCAGCAGCGCCCAGGAGTTGGAATGGAGGGTCCAATCCTACAATGAG.

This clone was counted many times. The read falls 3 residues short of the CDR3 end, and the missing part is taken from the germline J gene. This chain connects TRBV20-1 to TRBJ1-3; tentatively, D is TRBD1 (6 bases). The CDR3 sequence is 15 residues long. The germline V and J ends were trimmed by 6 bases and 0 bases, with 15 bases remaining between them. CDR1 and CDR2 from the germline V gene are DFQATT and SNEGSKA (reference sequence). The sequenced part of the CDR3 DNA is TGCAGTGCCGTAAGACAGGCCTACTCTGGAAACACC. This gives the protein CSAVRQAYSGNT. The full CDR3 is CSAVRQAYSGNTIYF.

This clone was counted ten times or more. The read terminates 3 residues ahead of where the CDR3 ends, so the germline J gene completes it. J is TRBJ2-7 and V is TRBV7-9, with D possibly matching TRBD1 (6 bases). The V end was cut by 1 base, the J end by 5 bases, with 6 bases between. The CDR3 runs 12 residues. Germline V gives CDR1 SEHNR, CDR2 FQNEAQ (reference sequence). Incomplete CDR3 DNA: TGTGCCAGCAGCTTAGGGACAGACGAG. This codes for CASSLGTDE. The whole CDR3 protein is CASSLGTDEQYF.

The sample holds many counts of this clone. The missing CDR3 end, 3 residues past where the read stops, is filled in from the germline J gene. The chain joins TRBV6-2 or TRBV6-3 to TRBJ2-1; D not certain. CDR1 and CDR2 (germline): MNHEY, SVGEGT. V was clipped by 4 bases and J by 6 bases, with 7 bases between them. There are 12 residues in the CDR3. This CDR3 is CASSLIGNEQFF. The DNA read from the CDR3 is TGTGCCAGCAGTTTAATCGGCAATGAG.

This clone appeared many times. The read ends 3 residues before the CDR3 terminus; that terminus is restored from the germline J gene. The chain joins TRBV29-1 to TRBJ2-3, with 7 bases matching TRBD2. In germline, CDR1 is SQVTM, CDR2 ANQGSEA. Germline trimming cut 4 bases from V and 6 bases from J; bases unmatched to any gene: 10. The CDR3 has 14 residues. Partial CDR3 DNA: TGCAGCGTTGGCGGCGGGGGAGCAGGCGATACG. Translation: CSVGGGGAGDT. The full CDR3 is CSVGGGGAGDTQYF.

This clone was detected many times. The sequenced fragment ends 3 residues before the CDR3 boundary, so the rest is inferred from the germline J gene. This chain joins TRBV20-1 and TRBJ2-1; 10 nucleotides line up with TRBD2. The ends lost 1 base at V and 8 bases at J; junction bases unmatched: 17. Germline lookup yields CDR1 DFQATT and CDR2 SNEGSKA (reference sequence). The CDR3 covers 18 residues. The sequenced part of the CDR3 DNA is TGCAGTGCTAGAGCCCGGCCCAGCGGGAGGGCAAGTCTCGATGAG. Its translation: CSARARPSGRASLDE. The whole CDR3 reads CSARARPSGRASLDEQFF.

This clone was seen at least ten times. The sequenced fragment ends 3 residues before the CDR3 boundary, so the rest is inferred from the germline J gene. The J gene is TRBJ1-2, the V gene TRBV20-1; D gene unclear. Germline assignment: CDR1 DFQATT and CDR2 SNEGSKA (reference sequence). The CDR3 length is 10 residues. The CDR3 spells CSAKGARYTF. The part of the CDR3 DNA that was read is TGCAGTGCTAAAGGCGCTAGA.